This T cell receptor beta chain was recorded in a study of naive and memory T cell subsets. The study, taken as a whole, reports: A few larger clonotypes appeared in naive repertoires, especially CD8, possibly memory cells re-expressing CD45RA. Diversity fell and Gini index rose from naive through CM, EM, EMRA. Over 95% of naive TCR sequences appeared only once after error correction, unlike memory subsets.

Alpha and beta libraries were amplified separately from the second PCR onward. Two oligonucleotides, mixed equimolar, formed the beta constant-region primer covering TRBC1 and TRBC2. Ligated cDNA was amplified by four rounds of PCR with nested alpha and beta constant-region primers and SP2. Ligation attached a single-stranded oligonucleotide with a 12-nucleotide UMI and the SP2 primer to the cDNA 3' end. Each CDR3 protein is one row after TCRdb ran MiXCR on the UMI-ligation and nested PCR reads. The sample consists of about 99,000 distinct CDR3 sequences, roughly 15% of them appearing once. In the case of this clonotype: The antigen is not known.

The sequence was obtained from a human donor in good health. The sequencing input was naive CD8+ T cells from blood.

CDR3 nucleotides: TGCAGCGTGGCGCAATTGACAGGGTTGGAGACCCAGTACTTC. The encoded protein is CSVAQLTGLETQYF. The V and J genes are TRBV29-1 and TRBJ2-5; 7 bases fit TRBD1. The CDR3 contains 14 residues. Trimming removed 6 bases from V and 5 bases from J; junction bases left unmatched: 12. The germline V gene has CDR1 SQVTM and CDR2 ANQGSEA.